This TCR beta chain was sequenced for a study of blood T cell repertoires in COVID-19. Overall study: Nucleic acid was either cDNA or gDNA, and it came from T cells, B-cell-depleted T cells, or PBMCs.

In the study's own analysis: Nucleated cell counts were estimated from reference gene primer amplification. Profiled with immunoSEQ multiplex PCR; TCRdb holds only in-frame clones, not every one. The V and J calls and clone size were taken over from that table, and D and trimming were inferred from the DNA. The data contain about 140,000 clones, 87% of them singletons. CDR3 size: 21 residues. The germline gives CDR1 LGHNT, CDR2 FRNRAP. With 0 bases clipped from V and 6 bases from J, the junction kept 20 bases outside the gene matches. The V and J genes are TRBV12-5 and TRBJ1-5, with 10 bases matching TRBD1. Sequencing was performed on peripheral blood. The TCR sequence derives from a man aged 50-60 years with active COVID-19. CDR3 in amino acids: CASGLVTQSLFGTGARQPQHF. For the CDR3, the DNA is TGTGCTAGTGGTTTGGTGACCCAAAGCCTTTTCGGGACAGGGGCACGTCAGCCCCAGCATTTT.